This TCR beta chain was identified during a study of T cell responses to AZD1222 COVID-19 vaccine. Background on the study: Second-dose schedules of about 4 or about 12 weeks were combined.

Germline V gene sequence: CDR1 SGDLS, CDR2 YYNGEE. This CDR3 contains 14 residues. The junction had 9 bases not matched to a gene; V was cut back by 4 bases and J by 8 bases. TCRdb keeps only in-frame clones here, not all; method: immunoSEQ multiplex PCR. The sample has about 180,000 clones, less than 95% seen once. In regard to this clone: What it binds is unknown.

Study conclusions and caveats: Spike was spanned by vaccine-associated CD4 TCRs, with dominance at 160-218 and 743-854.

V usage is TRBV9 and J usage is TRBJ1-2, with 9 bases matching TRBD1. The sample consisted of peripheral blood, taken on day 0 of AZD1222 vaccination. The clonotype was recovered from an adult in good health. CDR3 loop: CASSPGTGIIGYTF. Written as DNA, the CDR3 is TGTGCCAGCAGCCCCGGGACAGGGATCATCGGCTACACCTTC.